One sample yielded the 27 T cell receptor beta chains listed below, sequenced in a study of T-cell memory formation after mild COVID-19. MiXCR, applied by TCRdb to the 5' RACE reads, yields one record per CDR3 protein. The sample has just under 550,000 distinct CDR3 sequences, roughly 22% seen once. The specimen sequenced was PBMCs or a T cell subset sorted from them (not recorded which). The receptor source for this set is an adult woman who had mild COVID-19 (a few samples of this study predate the infection). Cell type and time point are not known.

The J gene is TRBJ2-3, the V gene TRBV6-2 or TRBV6-3; D perhaps matches TRBD2 (6 bases). The CDR3 is made up of 16 amino acids. V was cut by 4 bases and J by 2 bases, with 16 bases left in between. In germline, CDR1 is MNHEY, CDR2 SVGEGT. CDR3 protein: CASSSGAGTYTDTQYF. Written as DNA, the CDR3 is TGTGCCAGCAGTTCCGGAGCGGGCACCTACACAGATACGCAGTATTTT.

This clonotype turned up a few times. The V call is TRBV3-1, the J call TRBJ2-1, with 10 bases aligning to TRBD2. Per the germline V gene, CDR1 is LGHDT and CDR2 is YNNKEL (reference sequence). V shed 4 bases and J 8 bases; nucleotides not matched to a gene: 11. This CDR3 has 16 amino acids. In nucleotides, the CDR3 is TGTGCCAGCAGCCCCCGAGGAGCGGGAGGGCCCGATGAGCAGTTCTTC. This gives the protein CASSPRGAGGPDEQFF.

The chain carries TRBV9 and TRBJ2-2, with 9 bases lining up with TRBD2. Trimming removed 5 bases from V and 4 bases from J; junction bases left unmatched: 12. This CDR3 region has 17 residues. Germline CDR1 reads SGDLS; CDR2 reads YYNGEE. The CDR3 spells CASSHNRAAGGTGELFF. The CDR3 nucleotides are TGTGCCAGCAGTCACAACAGGGCAGCGGGGGGCACCGGGGAGCTGTTTTTT.

This clonotype was recorded many times. This rearrangement joins TRBV5-1 to TRBJ1-3; possible D gene TRBD1, 5 bases. The CDR3 runs to 17 residues. The V and J ends lost 4 bases and 0 bases respectively, with 17 bases between them. Looked up from germline, CDR1 is SGHRS and CDR2 is YFSETQ. The CDR3 reads CASSGQPGSISGNTIYF. CDR3 sequence (DNA): TGCGCCAGCAGCGGACAACCCGGGTCAATCTCTGGAAACACCATATATTTT.

This clonotype was observed a few times. The chain combines TRBV12-3 or TRBV12-4 with TRBJ2-7, with 9 bases aligning to TRBD2. After removal of 6 bases from V and 5 bases from J, the junction contained 8 bases not matched to a gene. The length of the CDR3 is 14 residues. The CDR3 coding sequence is TGTGCCAGCAGGCTGGCTAGCGGGAATAACGAGCAGTACTTC. Translated, it gives CASRLASGNNEQYF.

The V and J genes are TRBV19 and TRBJ1-1, with 7 bases fitting TRBD1. From germline, CDR1 is LNHDA and CDR2 SQIVND (reference sequence). V trimming: 4 bases; J trimming: 6 bases; junction bases outside the gene matches: 8. The CDR3 extends over 14 amino acids. The CDR3: CASSTLTGLAEAFF. In DNA form, the CDR3 reads TGTGCCAGTAGTACCCTGACAGGGTTGGCTGAAGCTTTCTTT.

There are a few counts of this clonotype. CDR3 sequence (DNA): TGTGCCACCAGTGATCGACTAGCGGGGGACACCTACAATGAGCAGTTCTTC. As protein: CATSDRLAGDTYNEQFF. The chain combines TRBV24-1 with TRBJ2-1, with TRBD2 matching 12 bases. The CDR3 consists of 17 residues. Germline V gene data show CDR1 as KGHDR and CDR2 as SFDVKD. V lost 3 bases and J lost 2; bases outside the gene matches: 4.

This clonotype appeared a few times. This rearrangement joins TRBV6-2 or TRBV6-3 to TRBJ2-3, with 9 bases that match TRBD1. The CDR3 sequence is 16 residues long. The V gene's germline CDR1 is MNHEY and CDR2 SVGEGT. With V trimmed by 6 bases and J by 2 bases, 9 bases remained unmatched. Here the CDR3 reads CASSYDRDRATDTQYF. The CDR3 bases are TGTGCCAGCAGCTATGACAGGGACAGGGCCACAGATACGCAGTATTTT.

The chain recombines TRBV20-1 with TRBJ2-7; D unresolved. V gave up 0 bases and J gave up 2 bases, with 11 bases separating them. CDR3 length: 14 residues. Germline CDR1 reads DFQATT; CDR2 reads SNEGSKA (reference sequence). CDR3: CSARDLGSAYEQYF. In DNA form, the CDR3 reads TGCAGTGCTAGAGATCTGGGGTCAGCCTACGAGCAGTACTTC.

The CDR3 sequence is CASSQARGAAYGYTF. As DNA, the CDR3 is TGTGCCAGCAGCCAAGCCAGGGGGGCGGCCTATGGCTACACCTTC. The chain couples TRBV3-1 to TRBJ1-2; TRBD1 matches 7 bases. Per germline, CDR1 LGHDT and CDR2 YNNKEL (reference sequence). The CDR3 sequence is 15 residues long. Unmatched junction bases numbered 6, after V lost 1 base and J lost 4 bases.

The chain carries TRBV12-3 or TRBV12-4 and TRBJ2-5; TRBD2 matches at 9 bases. V was pared by 5 bases and J by 3 bases, with 10 bases of the junction left unmatched. CDR3 size: 16 residues. CDR3 coding DNA: TGTGCCAGCAGTCCAAGTGGGAGCGGGGGGAAAGAGACCCAGTACTTC. This sequence encodes CASSPSGSGGKETQYF.

This clonotype turned up a few times. V and J are TRBV5-1 and TRBJ2-1, with 8 bases identical to TRBD1. Germline CDR1 and CDR2: SGHRS and YFSETQ. V lost 1 base, J lost 3 bases, and 6 bases stayed unmatched. The length of the CDR3 is 16 residues. The CDR3 DNA follows: TGCGCCAGCAGCTTGAGTTACGGACAGGGCTACAATGAGCAGTTCTTC. This translates into CASSLSYGQGYNEQFF. The complete variable domain, with remaining parts taken from reference TRBV5-1 and TRBJ2-1, reads KAGVTQTPRYLIKTRGQQVTLSCSPISGHRSVSWYQQTPGQGLQFLFEYFSETQRNKGNFPGRFSGRQFSNSRSEMNVSTLELGDSALYLCASSLSYGQGYNEQFFGPGTRLTVL.

The rearrangement joins TRBV25-1 to TRBJ2-5; D is possibly TRBD2 (5 bases). V was trimmed by 3 bases and J by 5 bases, leaving 16 bases between them. Germline V gives CDR1 MGHDK, CDR2 SYGVNS. The CDR3 runs 15 residues. The CDR3 DNA follows: TGTGCCAGCAGTGATAGTATGGTAGCGATGGAGACCCAGTACTTC. As protein: CASSDSMVAMETQYF.

This chain uses TRBV7-2 with TRBJ2-5; 7 positions match TRBD2. Germline CDR1 SGHTA, CDR2 FQGNSA. V gave up 2 bases and J gave up 0 bases; unmatched junction bases: 6. CDR3 length: 16 residues. CDR3 bases: TGTGCCAGCAGCTTAATCCTAGCGGCCTACCAAGAGACCCAGTACTTC. It codes for CASSLILAAYQETQYF.

In its sample, this clonotype was seen a few times. The CDR3: CSVRSPGYTEAFF. Written as DNA, the CDR3 is TGCAGCGTTCGGTCCCCGGGGTACACTGAAGCTTTCTTT. V is TRBV29-1 and J is TRBJ1-1; D unresolved. V was trimmed by 5 bases and J by 3 bases, leaving 13 bases between them. The CDR3 is 13 amino acids. Per the germline V gene, CDR1 is SQVTM and CDR2 is ANQGSEA.

The chain is built from TRBV18 and TRBJ2-1; possible D gene TRBD2, 5 bases. CDR3 length: 13 residues. Germline loops: CDR1 KGHSH, CDR2 LQKENI. Trimming pared 3 bases from V and 9 bases from J, leaving 12 bases between. In nucleotides, the CDR3 is TGTGCCAGCTCACCCGCGGGTGTCAGTGAGCAGTTCTTC. Its translation: CASSPAGVSEQFF.

The chain combines TRBV5-1 with TRBJ2-7, with a tentative D call TRBD1 (5 bases). V shed 0 bases and J shed 4 bases, with 14 bases lying between them. CDR1 is SGHRS, CDR2 YFSETQ, per germline. CDR3 length equals 15 residues. In nucleotides, the CDR3 is TGCGCCAGCAGCTTGGATCAGGGCATGTTTTACGAGCAGTACTTC. It specifies CASSLDQGMFYEQYF.

There are many counts of this clonotype. The chain recombines TRBV18 with TRBJ2-7; maybe TRBD2 (6 bases). The length of the CDR3 is 15 residues. The V end was cut by 3 bases, the J end by 0 bases, with 12 bases between. Germline assignment: CDR1 KGHSH and CDR2 LQKENI. CDR3 region: CASSPAGPSSYEQYF. CDR3 DNA: TGTGCCAGCTCACCGGCGGGACCAAGCTCCTACGAGCAGTACTTC.

J is TRBJ2-3 and V is TRBV25-1, with D hard to call. Germline-derived CDR1 and CDR2 are MGHDK and SYGVNS. The CDR3 sequence is 16 residues long. The germline V and J ends were trimmed by 2 bases and 0 bases, with 12 bases remaining between them. The CDR3 DNA sequence: TGTGCCAGCAGTGAAGCTGGGCCCCTCAGCACAGATACGCAGTATTTT. It translates to CASSEAGPLSTDTQYF.

V and J are TRBV24-1 and TRBJ1-5, with D perhaps matching TRBD1 (5 bases). CDR3 size: 14 residues. Trimming removed 2 bases from V and 5 bases from J, with 9 bases in between. CDR1 and CDR2 from the germline V gene are KGHDR and SFDVKD. The CDR3 is CATSDSGWDQPQHF. In DNA, the CDR3 is TGTGCCACCAGTGATTCAGGGTGGGATCAGCCCCAGCATTTT.

The rearrangement joins TRBV12-3 or TRBV12-4 to TRBJ2-3; 13 bases line up with TRBD2. V dropped 2 bases and J dropped 6; count of bases not matched to a gene: 11. This CDR3 region has 18 residues. In DNA, the CDR3 is TGTGCCAGCAGTTTAAGGACTAGCGGGAGAAGTAGGAGGGATACGCAGTATTTT. It yields the protein CASSLRTSGRSRRDTQYF.

V and J are TRBV4-1 and TRBJ2-1; the match to TRBD2 covers 11 bases. The CDR3 consists of 15 residues. Germline lookup yields CDR1 MGHRA and CDR2 YSYEKL. Germline trimming cut 0 bases from V and 7 bases from J; bases unmatched to any gene: 2. The CDR3 sequence: CASSQDPSGRNEQFF. The CDR3 nucleotides are TGCGCCAGCAGCCAAGATCCTAGCGGGAGGAATGAGCAGTTCTTC.

This clonotype has just a few counts. V is TRBV6-5 and J is TRBJ2-1; D is perhaps TRBD1 (5 bases). This CDR3 is built from 16 residues. CDR1 MNHEY and CDR2 SVGAGI come from the germline V gene. V lost 2 bases to trimming and J lost 0 bases, with 11 bases between them. The CDR3 nucleotides read TGTGCCAGCAGTTACACCGACAGCAGCTCCTACAATGAGCAGTTCTTC. This sequence encodes CASSYTDSSSYNEQFF.

This clonotype was seen a handful of times. This rearrangement joins TRBV6-5 to TRBJ2-3; 8 positions match TRBD2. The CDR3 has 15 residues. Germline V CDR1 and CDR2: MNHEY, SVGAGI. V lost 10 bases, J lost 1 base, and 10 bases stayed unmatched. The CDR3 nucleotides read TGTGCCACCACGGGGGGGCCCGTTGGCACAGATACGCAGTATTTT. Its translation: CATTGGPVGTDTQYF.

This clonotype appeared a few times. This chain connects TRBV3-1 to TRBJ2-7; TRBD1 aligns across 10 bases. Unmatched junction bases numbered 5, after V lost 4 bases and J lost 5 bases. The CDR3 is made up of 14 amino acids. Germline values: CDR1 LGHDT, CDR2 YNNKEL (reference sequence). The CDR3 reads CASSRGQGLDEQYF. The CDR3 DNA is TGTGCCAGCAGCCGGGGACAGGGGCTGGACGAGCAGTACTTC.

This chain links TRBV21-1 with TRBJ2-1; the table's D call, TRBD1, has no DNA check behind it. TRBV21-1 is deemed a pseudogene. The CDR3 is 16 amino acids. CDR3 residues: CASSGLGDRAYNEQFF. The DNA for the CDR3 is TGTGCCAGCAGCGGCCTTGGGGACAGGGCTTACAATGAGCAGTTCTTC.

The gene calls are TRBV5-1 and TRBJ2-1, with TRBD1 matching over 8 bases. Germline CDR1 and CDR2: SGHRS and YFSETQ. The length of the CDR3 is 15 residues. V lost 2 bases and J lost 3; bases outside the gene matches: 4. CDR3 nucleotides: TGCGCCAGCAGCTTCACGGGACAGGACTACAATGAGCAGTTCTTC. Protein sequence: CASSFTGQDYNEQFF. Full variable domain (remainder filled in from reference TRBV5-1 and TRBJ2-1): KAGVTQTPRYLIKTRGQQVTLSCSPISGHRSVSWYQQTPGQGLQFLFEYFSETQRNKGNFPGRFSGRQFSNSRSEMNVSTLELGDSALYLCASSFTGQDYNEQFFGPGTRLTVL.